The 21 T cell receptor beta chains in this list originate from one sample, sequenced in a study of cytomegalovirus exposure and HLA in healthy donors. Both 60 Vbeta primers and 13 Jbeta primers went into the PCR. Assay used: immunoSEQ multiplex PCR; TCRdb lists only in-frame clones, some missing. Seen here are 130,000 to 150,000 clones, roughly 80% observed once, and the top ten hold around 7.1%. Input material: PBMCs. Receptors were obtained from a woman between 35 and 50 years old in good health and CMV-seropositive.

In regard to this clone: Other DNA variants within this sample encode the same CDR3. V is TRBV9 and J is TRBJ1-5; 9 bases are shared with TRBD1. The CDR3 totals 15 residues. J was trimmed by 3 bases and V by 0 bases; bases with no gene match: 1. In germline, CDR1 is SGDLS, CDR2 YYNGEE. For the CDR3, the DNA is TGTGCCAGCAGCGTAGGACAGGGGGTCAATCAGCCCCAGCATTTT. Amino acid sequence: CASSVGQGVNQPQHF.

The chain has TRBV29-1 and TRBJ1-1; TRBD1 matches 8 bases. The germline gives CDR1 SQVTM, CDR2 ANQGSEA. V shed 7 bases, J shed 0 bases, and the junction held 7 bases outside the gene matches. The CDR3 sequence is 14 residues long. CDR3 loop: CSASRTGLNTEAFF. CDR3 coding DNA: TGCAGCGCCTCACGGACAGGGCTGAACACTGAAGCTTTCTTT.

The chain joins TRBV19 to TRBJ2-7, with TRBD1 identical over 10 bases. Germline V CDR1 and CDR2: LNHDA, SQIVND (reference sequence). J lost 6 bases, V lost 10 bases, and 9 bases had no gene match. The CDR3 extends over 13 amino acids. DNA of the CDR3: TGTGCCACCCGGGACAGGGGTACGGGCGAGCAGTACTTC. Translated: CATRDRGTGEQYF.

The CDR3 bases are TGTGCCAGCAGCTTAGGGCTGGAGACCCAGTACTTC. Protein sequence: CASSLGLETQYF. The gene calls are TRBV11-1 and TRBJ2-5; D is ambiguous. Trimming took off 1 base at V and 5 bases at J, with 5 bases between the two ends. The CDR3 extends over 12 amino acids. Per germline, CDR1 SGHAT and CDR2 FQDESV (reference sequence).

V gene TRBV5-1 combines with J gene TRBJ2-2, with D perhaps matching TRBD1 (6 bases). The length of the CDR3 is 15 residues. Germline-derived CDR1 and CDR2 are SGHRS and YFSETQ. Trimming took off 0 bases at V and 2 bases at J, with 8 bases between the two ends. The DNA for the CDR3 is TGCGCCAGCAGCTTGGACAGGGTAAACACCGGGGAGCTGTTTTTT. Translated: CASSLDRVNTGELFF.

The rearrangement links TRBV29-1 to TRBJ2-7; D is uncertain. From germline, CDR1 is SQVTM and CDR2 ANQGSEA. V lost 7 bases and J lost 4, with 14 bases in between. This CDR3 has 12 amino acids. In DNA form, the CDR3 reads TGCAGCGCCGGCGAGGTTCCGTACGAGCAGTACTTC. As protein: CSAGEVPYEQYF.

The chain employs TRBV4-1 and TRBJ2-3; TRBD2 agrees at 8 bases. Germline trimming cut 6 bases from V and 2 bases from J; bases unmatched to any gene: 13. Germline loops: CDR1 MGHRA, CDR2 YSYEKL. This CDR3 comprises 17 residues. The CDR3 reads CASSPSMGGGYTDTQYF. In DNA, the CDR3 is TGCGCCAGCAGTCCCTCGATGGGCGGGGGGTACACAGATACGCAGTATTTT.

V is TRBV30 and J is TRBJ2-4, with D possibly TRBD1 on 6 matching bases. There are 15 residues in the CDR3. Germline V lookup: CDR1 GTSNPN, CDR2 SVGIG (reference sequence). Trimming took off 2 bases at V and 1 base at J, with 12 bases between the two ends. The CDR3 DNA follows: TGTGCCTGGAGTAATGTAAGGGGGGCCAAAAACATTCAGTACTTC. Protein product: CAWSNVRGAKNIQYF.

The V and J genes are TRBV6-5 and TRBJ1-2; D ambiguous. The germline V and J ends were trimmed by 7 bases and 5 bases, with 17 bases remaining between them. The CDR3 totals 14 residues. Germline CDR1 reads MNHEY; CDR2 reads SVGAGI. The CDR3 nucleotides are TGTGCCAGCACTACCCGACCAGGTGGGTATGGCTACACCTTC. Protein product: CASTTRPGGYGYTF.

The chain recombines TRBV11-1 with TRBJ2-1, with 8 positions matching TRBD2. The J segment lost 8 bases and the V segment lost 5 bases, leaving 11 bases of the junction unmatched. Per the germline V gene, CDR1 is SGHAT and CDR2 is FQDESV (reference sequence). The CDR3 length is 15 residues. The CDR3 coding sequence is TGTGCCAGCAGCACTGGACTAGCTCGGTCAGATGAGCAGTTCTTC. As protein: CASSTGLARSDEQFF.

The CDR3 DNA sequence: TGTGCCAGCAGTTCCGCTAGCGGGGGTACCTACAATGAGCAGTTCTTC. It translates to CASSSASGGTYNEQFF. V is TRBV27 and J is TRBJ2-1; the match to TRBD2 covers 10 bases. V was pared by 4 bases and J by 2 bases, with 5 bases of the junction left unmatched. The CDR3 contains 16 residues. Germline-derived CDR1 and CDR2 are MNHEY and SMNVEV (reference sequence).

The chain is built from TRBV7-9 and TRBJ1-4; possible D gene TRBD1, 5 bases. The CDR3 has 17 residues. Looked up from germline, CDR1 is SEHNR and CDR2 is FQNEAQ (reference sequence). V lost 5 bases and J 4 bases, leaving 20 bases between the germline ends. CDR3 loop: CASSPRFVTGYNEKLFF. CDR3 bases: TGTGCCAGCAGCCCCCGGTTTGTTACAGGTTATAATGAAAAACTGTTTTTT.

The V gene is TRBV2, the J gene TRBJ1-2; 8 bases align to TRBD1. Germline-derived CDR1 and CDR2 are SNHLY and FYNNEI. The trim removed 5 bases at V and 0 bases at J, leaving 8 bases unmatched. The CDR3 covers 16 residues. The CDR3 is CASSLGQAPANYGYTF. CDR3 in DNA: TGTGCCAGCAGTTTGGGACAGGCACCGGCTAACTATGGCTACACCTTC.

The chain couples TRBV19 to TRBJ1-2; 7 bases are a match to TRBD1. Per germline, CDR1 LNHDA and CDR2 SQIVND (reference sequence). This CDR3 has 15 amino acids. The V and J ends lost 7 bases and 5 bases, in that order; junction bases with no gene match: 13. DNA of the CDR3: TGTGCCAGTACCCCAACGACAGGGCTCCAGTATGGCTACACCTTC. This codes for CASTPTTGLQYGYTF.

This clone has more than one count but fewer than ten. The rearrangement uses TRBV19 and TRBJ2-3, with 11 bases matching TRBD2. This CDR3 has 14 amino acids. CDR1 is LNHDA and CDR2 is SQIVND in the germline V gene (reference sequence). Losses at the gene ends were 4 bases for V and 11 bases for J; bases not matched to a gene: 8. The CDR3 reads CASSNSGGAFGQYF. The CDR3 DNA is TGTGCCAGTAGTAATAGCGGGGGGGCTTTCGGGCAGTATTTT.

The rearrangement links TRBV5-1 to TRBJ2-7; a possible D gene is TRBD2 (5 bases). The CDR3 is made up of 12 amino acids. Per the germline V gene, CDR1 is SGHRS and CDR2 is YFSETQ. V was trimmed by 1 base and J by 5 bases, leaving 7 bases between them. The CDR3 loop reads CASSLTGDEQYF. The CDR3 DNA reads TGCGCCAGCAGCTTGACCGGGGACGAGCAGTACTTC.

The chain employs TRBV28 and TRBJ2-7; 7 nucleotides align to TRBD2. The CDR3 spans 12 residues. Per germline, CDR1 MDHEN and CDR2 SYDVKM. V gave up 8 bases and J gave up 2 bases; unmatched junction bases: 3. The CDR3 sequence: CASGGTTYEQYF. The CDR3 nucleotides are TGTGCCAGCGGAGGGACTACCTACGAGCAGTACTTC.

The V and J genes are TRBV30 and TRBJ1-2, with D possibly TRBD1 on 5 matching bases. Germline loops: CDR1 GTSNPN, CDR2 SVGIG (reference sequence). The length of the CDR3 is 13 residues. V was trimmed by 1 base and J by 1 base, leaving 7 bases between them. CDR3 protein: CAWSGQYNYGYTF. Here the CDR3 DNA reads TGTGCCTGGAGTGGACAGTATAACTATGGCTACACCTTC.

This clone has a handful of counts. In DNA form, the CDR3 reads TGTGCCAGCAGGGGGCGGACTGAAGCTTTCTTT. Residues: CASRGRTEAFF. V is TRBV6-6 and J is TRBJ1-1; D is perhaps TRBD1 (5 bases). The germline V and J ends were trimmed by 6 bases and 5 bases, with 7 bases remaining between them. CDR3 size: 11 residues. Germline assignment: CDR1 MNHNY and CDR2 SVGAGI (reference sequence).

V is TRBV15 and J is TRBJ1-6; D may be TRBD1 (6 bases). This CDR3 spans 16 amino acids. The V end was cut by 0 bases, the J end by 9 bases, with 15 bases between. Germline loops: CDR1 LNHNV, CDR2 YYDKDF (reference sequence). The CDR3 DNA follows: TGTGCCACCAGCAGAGATGTGGGGGGGCTGCCTTCACCCCTCCACTTT. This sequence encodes CATSRDVGGLPSPLHF. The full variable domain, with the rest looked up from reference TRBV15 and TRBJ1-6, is DAMVIQNPRYQVTQFGKPVTLSCSQTLNHNVMYWYQQKSSQAPKLLFHYYDKDFNNEADTPDNFQSRRPNTSFCFLDIRSPGLGDTAMYLCATSRDVGGLPSPLHFGNGTRLTVT.

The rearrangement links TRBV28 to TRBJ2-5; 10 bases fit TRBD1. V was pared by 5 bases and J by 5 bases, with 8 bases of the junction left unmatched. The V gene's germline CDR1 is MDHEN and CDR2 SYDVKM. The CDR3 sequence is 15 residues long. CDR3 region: CASSLRQGARETQYF. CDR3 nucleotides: TGTGCCAGCAGTCTCAGACAGGGGGCTCGGGAGACCCAGTACTTC.